These T cell receptor beta chains were read from a single sample in a study of shared clonotypes between healthy human individuals. Profiled with immunoSEQ multiplex PCR; TCRdb holds only in-frame clones, not every one. The table includes some 2.1 million clones, 85% to 95% detected once. Sequencing was performed on naive CD4+ T cells sorted from blood. Source of these receptors: a man between 18 and 29 years old in good health. The CDR3 runs from the conserved cysteine through the conserved F or W. The D gene is left open where the match is weak. Expanded clones get a size class; other rows say once, few or many, or leave the size out.

size	V	length	D	J	CDR3	DNA
-	TRBV6-1	14	-	TRBJ2-6	CASSKSSGANVLTF	TGTGCCAGCAGTAAGAGCTCTGGGGCCAACGTCCTGACTTTC
-	TRBV7-9	13	-	TRBJ1-1	CASSFSGSTEAFF	TGTGCCAGCAGCTTTTCAGGTAGCACTGAAGCTTTCTTT
once	TRBV2	16	-	TRBJ1-4	CASRGSTGTANEKLFF	TGTGCCAGCAGGGGCTCAACAGGGACGGCTAATGAAAAACTGTTTTTT
-	TRBV6-5	13	-	TRBJ1-2	CASSRDGPYGYTF	TGTGCCAGCAGCCGTGACGGTCCCTATGGCTACACCTTC
-	TRBV7-2	15	-	TRBJ1-6	CASSLGRAGVSPLHF	TGTGCCAGCAGCTTGGGTAGGGCAGGGGTTTCACCCCTCCACTTT
-	TRBV4-1	15	-	TRBJ2-1	CASREVGSSYNEQFF	TGCGCCAGCCGTGAGGTGGGTAGCTCCTACAATGAGCAGTTCTTC
-	TRBV6-6	15	-	TRBJ1-3	CASSRLGGNENTIYF	TGTGCCAGCAGCAGACTTGGGGGAAACGAAAACACCATATATTTT
-	TRBV29-1	11	-	TRBJ2-7	CSVEEGGEQYF	TGCAGCGTTGAGGAGGGGGGGGAGCAGTACTTC
-	TRBV30	13	TRBD1	TRBJ1-5	CAWRQGGNQPQHF	TGTGCCTGGAGACAGGGGGGCAATCAGCCCCAGCATTTT
-	TRBV10-3	14	-	TRBJ2-3	CAISEFPTSDTQYF	TGTGCCATCAGTGAGTTTCCGACCTCAGATACGCAGTATTTT
-	TRBV10-1	12	-	TRBJ2-7	CASRDRSYEQYF	TGCGCCAGCAGAGACAGATCCTACGAGCAGTACTTC
-	TRBV30	13	-	TRBJ2-7	CAWSKGGSYEQYF	TGTGCCTGGAGTAAGGGCGGTTCCTACGAGCAGTACTTC
-	TRBV19	15	-	TRBJ2-7	CASRMDSKGPYEQYF	TGTGCCAGTAGGATGGATAGCAAAGGGCCCTACGAGCAGTACTTC
few	TRBV5-1	14	TRBD1	TRBJ2-5	CASKTYRGPETQYF	TGCGCCAGCAAAACCTACAGGGGGCCAGAGACCCAGTACTTC
-	TRBV6-1	15	TRBD2	TRBJ2-3	CATKGGGVGTDTQYF	TGTGCCACTAAAGGCGGGGGAGTCGGAACAGATACGCAGTATTTT
-	TRBV28	14	-	TRBJ1-5	CASSHGGRNQPQHF	TGTGCCAGCAGCCACGGCGGACGTAATCAGCCCCAGCATTTT
-	TRBV2	16	TRBD2	TRBJ2-3	CASSPSLAGNTDTQYF	TGTGCCAGCAGTCCCTCACTAGCGGGGAACACAGATACGCAGTATTTT
-	TRBV9	16	-	TRBJ1-1	CASSAAGAALNTEAFF	TGTGCCAGCAGCGCCGCCGGGGCAGCGTTGAACACTGAAGCTTTCTTT
-	TRBV28	14	-	TRBJ1-2	CASSADSAAYGYTF	TGTGCCAGCAGCGCTGACAGCGCCGCTTATGGCTACACCTTC
once	TRBV1	14	-	TRBJ2-3	CTSNGQPSTDTQYF	TGCACCAGCAACGGTCAACCGAGCACAGATACGCAGTATTTT
-	TRBV6-5	13	-	TRBJ2-1	CASTPGTSNEQFF	TGTGCCAGCACCCCGGGGACCTCCAATGAGCAGTTCTTC
-	TRBV7-9	13	TRBD1	TRBJ1-1	CASVTQGVTEAFF	TGTGCCAGCGTCACCCAGGGGGTCACTGAAGCTTTCTTT
-	TRBV18	15	TRBD2	TRBJ2-1	CASSSTSGPGNEQFF	TGTGCCAGCTCATCAACTAGCGGGCCGGGAAATGAGCAGTTCTTC
-	TRBV6-6	13	-	TRBJ1-1	CASSYGSFSEAFF	TGTGCCAGCAGTTACGGAAGTTTCTCTGAAGCTTTCTTT
-	TRBV11-2	14	-	TRBJ2-7	CASSRVGGAYEQYF	TGTGCCAGCAGCCGCGTAGGGGGGGCCTACGAGCAGTACTTC
-	TRBV13	15	-	TRBJ1-1	CASSREGGRNTEAFF	TGTGCCAGCAGCCGAGAAGGGGGGCGCAACACTGAAGCTTTCTTT
-	TRBV6-5	14	-	TRBJ2-3	CASKAYPSTDTQYF	TGTGCCAGCAAAGCCTACCCTAGCACAGATACGCAGTATTTT
-	TRBV5-8	16	TRBD1	TRBJ2-1	CASSKGDRGGDNEQFF	TGTGCCAGCAGCAAAGGGGACAGGGGAGGGGACAATGAGCAGTTCTTC
-	TRBV6-1	15	-	TRBJ2-2	CASPEPPPNTGELFF	TGTGCCAGCCCCGAGCCCCCTCCGAACACCGGGGAGCTGTTTTTT
-	TRBV19	14	-	TRBJ2-7	CASSRDASSYEQYF	TGTGCCAGTAGTAGAGACGCAAGCTCCTACGAGCAGTACTTC
-	TRBV11-2	13	-	TRBJ2-5	CASSSVSRETQYF	TGTGCCAGCAGCAGTGTCTCCCGAGAGACCCAGTACTTC
few	TRBV19	15	-	TRBJ2-3	CASKRLDKSTDTQYF	TGTGCCAGTAAGCGTCTCGACAAAAGCACAGATACGCAGTATTTT
-	TRBV5-6	12	-	TRBJ1-2	CASSRDFGGYTF	TGTGCCAGCAGTCGCGACTTCGGTGGCTACACCTTC
-	TRBV5-1	16	TRBD1	TRBJ2-2	CASSFTGAANTGELFF	TGCGCCAGCAGCTTCACAGGGGCGGCGAACACCGGGGAGCTGTTTTTT
-	TRBV2	15	TRBD2	TRBJ2-3	CASSLLAGGMDTQYF	TGTGCCAGCAGTCTACTAGCGGGGGGGATGGATACGCAGTATTTT
-	TRBV29-1	13	TRBD1	TRBJ2-7	CSVAPGQSYEQYF	TGCAGCGTTGCCCCGGGACAGTCCTACGAGCAGTACTTC
once	TRBV4-1	19	-	TRBJ2-2	CASSQDTYGRGAVAGELFF	TGCGCCAGCAGCCAAGATACGTATGGACGGGGGGCGGTGGCCGGGGAGCTGTTTTTT
-	TRBV7-2	12	-	TRBJ1-4	CASSVLREKLFF	TGTGCCAGCAGCGTACTGAGGGAGAAACTGTTTTTT
-	TRBV6-5	14	-	TRBJ1-4	CASSPTQTNEKLFF	TGTGCCAGCAGTCCGACACAAACTAATGAAAAACTGTTTTTT
-	TRBV5-5	10	-	TRBJ2-7	CANPQGSSYF	TGTGCCAATCCCCAGGGGTCTTCGTACTTC
-	TRBV5-4	12	-	TRBJ2-1	CASSLLDNEQFF	TGTGCCAGCAGCTTGTTAGACAATGAGCAGTTCTTC
-	TRBV30	11	-	TRBJ2-1	CAWSVSDEQFF	TGTGCCTGGAGTGTGAGCGATGAGCAGTTCTTC
-	TRBV30	13	-	TRBJ1-1	CAWNGQANTEAFF	TGTGCCTGGAATGGGCAGGCGAACACTGAAGCTTTCTTT
few	TRBV6-5	13	TRBD1	TRBJ1-2	CASSLTGVYGYTF	TGTGCCAGCAGCTTGACAGGGGTCTATGGCTACACCTTC
-	TRBV4-1	16	TRBD2	TRBJ2-1	CASSLGGGLTYNEQFF	TGCGCCAGCAGCCTCGGGGGGGGCCTTACCTACAATGAGCAGTTCTTC
-	TRBV5-1	15	-	TRBJ1-1	CASSLSVGLNTEAFF	TGCGCCAGCAGCTTGTCGGTCGGACTGAACACTGAAGCTTTCTTT
-	TRBV6-1	14	-	TRBJ1-2	CASSDGGSNYGYTF	TGTGCCAGCAGTGACGGGGGCAGCAACTATGGCTACACCTTC
few	TRBV27	11	-	TRBJ2-5	CASSLGETQYF	TGTGCCAGCAGTTTAGGGGAGACCCAGTACTTC
-	TRBV6-6	14	TRBD1	TRBJ1-3	CASSYSDRVITIYF	TGTGCCAGCAGTTACTCCGACAGGGTAATCACCATATATTTT
-	TRBV5-4	17	-	TRBJ2-7	CASSLGASQRVQYEQYF	TGTGCCAGCAGCTTAGGTGCTAGTCAGCGGGTCCAGTACGAGCAGTACTTC
-	TRBV5-4	15	TRBD1	TRBJ2-7	CASSLVGTGGNEQYF	TGTGCCAGCAGCCTCGTTGGGACAGGGGGCAATGAGCAGTACTTC
-	TRBV6-5	12	-	TRBJ1-2	CASSTDWGGYTF	TGTGCCAGCAGTACAGATTGGGGCGGCTACACCTTC
-	TRBV4-1	16	TRBD1	TRBJ2-3	CASSLGDRASTDTQYF	TGCGCCAGCAGCCTAGGAGACAGGGCAAGCACAGATACGCAGTATTTT
-	TRBV7-6	16	-	TRBJ2-3	CASSSAGVKGGDTQYF	TGTGCCAGCAGCTCGGCGGGGGTCAAAGGGGGAGATACGCAGTATTTT